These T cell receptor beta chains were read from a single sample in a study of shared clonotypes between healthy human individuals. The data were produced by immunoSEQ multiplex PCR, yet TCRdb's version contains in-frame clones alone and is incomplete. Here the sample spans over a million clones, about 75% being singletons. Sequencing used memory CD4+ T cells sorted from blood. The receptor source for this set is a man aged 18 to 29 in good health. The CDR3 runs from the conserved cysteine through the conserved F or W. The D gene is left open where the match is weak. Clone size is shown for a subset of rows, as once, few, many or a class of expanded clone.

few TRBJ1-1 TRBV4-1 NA CASSQVGTRNTEAFF TGCGCCAGCAGCCAAGTAGGGACAAGGAACACTGAAGCTTTCTTT
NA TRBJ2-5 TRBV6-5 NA CASSYSSGKGETQYF TGTGCCAGCAGTTACTCAAGCGGAAAAGGAGAGACCCAGTACTTC
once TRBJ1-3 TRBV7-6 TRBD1 CASSLGDRGNTIYF TGTGCCAGCAGCTTAGGGGACAGGGGAAACACCATATATTTT
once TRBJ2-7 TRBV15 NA CATSRGRGGYEQYF TGTGCCACCAGCAGAGGCAGGGGGGGCTACGAGCAGTACTTC
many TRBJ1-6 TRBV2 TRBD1 CASARDRDNSPLHF TGTGCCAGCGCCCGGGACAGGGATAATTCACCCCTCCACTTT
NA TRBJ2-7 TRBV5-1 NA CASSYGGSLYEQYF TGCGCCAGCAGCTACGGGGGCTCACTTTACGAGCAGTACTTC
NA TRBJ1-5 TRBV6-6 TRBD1 CASTDLGQGRRYF TGTGCCAGCACCGACCTTGGACAGGGGCGTAGGTATTTT
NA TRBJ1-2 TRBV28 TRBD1 CASSLGQGDYGYTF TGTGCCAGCAGTCTCGGACAGGGGGACTATGGCTACACCTTC
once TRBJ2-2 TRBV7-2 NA CASSLGHLNTGELFF TGTGCCAGCAGCTTAGGACACCTGAACACCGGGGAGCTGTTTTTT
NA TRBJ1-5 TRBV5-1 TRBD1 CASSLGTGSNQPQHF TGCGCCAGCAGCCTCGGGACAGGGAGCAATCAGCCCCAGCATTTT
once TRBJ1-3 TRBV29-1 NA CSVEDLEFEGSSGNTIYF TGCAGCGTTGAAGATCTGGAATTCGAGGGGTCCTCTGGAAACACCATATATTTT
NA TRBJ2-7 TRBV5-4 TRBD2 CASSFGVAGAEKEQYF TGTGCCAGCAGCTTCGGAGTAGCGGGAGCGGAAAAAGAGCAGTACTTC
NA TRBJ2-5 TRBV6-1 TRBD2 CASSDYGGSREQYF TGTGCCAGCAGTGATTATGGCGGGAGCCGGGAGCAGTACTTC
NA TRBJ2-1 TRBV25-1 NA CASSELKDNEQFF TGTGCCAGCAGTGAATTGAAGGACAATGAGCAGTTCTTC
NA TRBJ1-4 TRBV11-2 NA CASRGRAGGEKLFF TGTGCCAGCAGAGGCCGGGCCGGGGGGGAAAAACTGTTTTTT
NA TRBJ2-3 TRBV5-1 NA CASSLGAGITDTQYF TGCGCCAGCAGCTTGGGTGCGGGGATTACGGATACGCAGTATTTT
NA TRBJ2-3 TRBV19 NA CASSARVGADTQYF TGTGCCAGTAGTGCCCGCGTCGGTGCAGATACGCAGTATTTT
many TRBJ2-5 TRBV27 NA CASSPGSWGQETQYF TGTGCCAGCAGCCCAGGGTCCTGGGGCCAAGAGACCCAGTACTTC
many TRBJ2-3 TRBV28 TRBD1 CASSPTRGLTDTQYF TGTGCCAGCAGCCCCACAAGGGGGCTCACAGATACGCAGTATTTT
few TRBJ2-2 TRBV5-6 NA CASSLLGHNTGELFF TGTGCCAGCAGCTTGTTGGGACACAACACCGGGGAGCTGTTTTTT
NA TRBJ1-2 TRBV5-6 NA CASSLLGGGGYTF TGTGCCAGCAGCTTGCTGGGGGGCGGAGGCTACACCTTC
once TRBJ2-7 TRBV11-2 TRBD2 CASSFLAGTSSYEQYF TGTGCCAGCAGCTTCCTAGCGGGGACGAGCTCCTACGAGCAGTACTTC
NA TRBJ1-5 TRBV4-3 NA CASSQDTAGWAPQHF TGCGCCAGCAGCCAAGACACGGCAGGATGGGCGCCCCAGCATTTT
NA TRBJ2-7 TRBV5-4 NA CASSPEGRAGYEQYF TGTGCCAGCAGTCCTGAGGGCCGGGCCGGGTACGAGCAGTACTTC
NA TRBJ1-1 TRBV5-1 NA CASRLDSQPNTEAFF TGCGCCAGCAGGCTGGACAGTCAACCTAACACTGAAGCTTTCTTT
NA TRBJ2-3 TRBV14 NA CASSQDGTDTQYF TGTGCCAGCAGCCAAGACGGCACAGATACGCAGTATTTT
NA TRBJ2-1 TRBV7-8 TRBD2 CASSLVGTSGRNEQFF TGTGCCAGCAGCTTAGTGGGGACTAGCGGCCGAAATGAGCAGTTCTTC
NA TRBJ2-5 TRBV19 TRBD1 CASSSWTGKSETQYF TGTGCCAGTAGTTCTTGGACAGGGAAAAGCGAGACCCAGTACTTC
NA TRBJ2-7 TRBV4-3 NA CASSKDPRPTSEQYF TGCGCCAGCAGCAAAGACCCGCGTCCCACAAGCGAGCAGTACTTC
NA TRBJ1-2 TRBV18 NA CASSPGEQGWKGYTF TGTGCCAGCTCACCCGGGGAGCAGGGATGGAAGGGCTACACCTTC
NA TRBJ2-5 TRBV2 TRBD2 CASSETSLLRETQYF TGTGCCAGCAGTGAGACTAGCCTCCTCCGGGAGACCCAGTACTTC